Each of the 13 T cell receptor beta chains below was sequenced from the same sample in a study of T cells after yellow fever vaccination. TCRdb reprocessed the 5' RACE reads via MiXCR and lists one record per CDR3 protein. The top ten clones hold roughly a sixth of a sample with approximately 300,000 distinct CDR3 sequences, around 6.8% of them seen once. This specimen consisted of PBMCs, obtained about 49 days after the first yellow fever vaccination. The receptors originated from a man between 18 and 29 years old who received the YFV17D yellow fever vaccine.

This clonotype has a handful of counts. CDR3: CSARPRGAWKTGELFF. The CDR3, as DNA: TGCAGTGCTAGGCCCCGGGGTGCGTGGAAAACCGGGGAGCTGTTTTTT. The V and J genes are TRBV20-1 and TRBJ2-2; the D gene is possibly TRBD2 (5 bases). Trimming took 3 bases from V and 5 from J, leaving 19 bases between them. The CDR3 is 16 amino acids. Germline loops: CDR1 DFQATT, CDR2 SNEGSKA (reference sequence).

This chain links TRBV4-3 with TRBJ1-1; 8 bases map to TRBD1. The CDR3 has 15 amino acids. V was pared by 5 bases and J by 1 base, with 6 bases of the junction left unmatched. The germline CDR1 and CDR2 sequences are LGHNA and YSLEER. CDR3 amino acids: CASSSRTGKNTEAFF. The CDR3 DNA reads TGCGCCAGCAGCAGCCGGACAGGGAAGAACACTGAAGCTTTCTTT.

Details on this clonotype: This may be a read error: a much more frequent sequence differs by one nucleotide. The chain joins TRBV5-1 to TRBJ2-6, with D perhaps TRBD2 (6 bases). The ends were cut back, 0 bases at V and 0 bases at J, with 7 bases in the middle. Germline loops: CDR1 SGHRS, CDR2 YFSETQ. This CDR3 has 16 residues. The CDR3, as DNA: TGCGCCAGCAGCTTGGTCGGGGGCTCTGGGGCCAACGTCCTGACTTTC. Protein: CASSLVGGSGANVLTF.

The sample holds a few counts of this clonotype. The chain combines TRBV30 with TRBJ1-2, with D maybe TRBD1 (6 bases). The CDR3 is made up of 16 amino acids. V lost 0 bases and J 8 bases, leaving 22 bases between the germline ends. The germline CDR1 and CDR2 sequences are GTSNPN and SVGIG (reference sequence). CDR3: CAWSVSVPGGPGGYTF. As DNA, the CDR3 is TGTGCCTGGAGTGTCTCCGTCCCCGGGGGCCCGGGGGGCTACACCTTC. Looking up the rest from reference TRBV30 and TRBJ1-2 gives the full variable domain: SQTIHQWPATLVQPVGSPLSLECTVEGTSNPNLYWYRQAAGRGLQLLFYSVGIGQISSEVPQNLSASRPQDRQFILSSKKLLLSDSGFYLCAWSVSVPGGPGGYTFGSGTRLTVV.

In its sample, this clonotype was seen many times. The chain recombines TRBV4-3 with TRBJ1-1; D gene uncertain. The CDR3 is made up of 14 amino acids. The V end was cut by 1 base, the J end by 11 bases, with 17 bases between. Per germline, CDR1 LGHNA and CDR2 YSLEER. DNA for the CDR3: TGCGCCAGCAGCCAAGGTTTAGGTCACGCCGCGGCTTTCTTT. Its protein product is CASSQGLGHAAAFF.

This clonotype appeared a few times. This chain connects TRBV5-1 to TRBJ2-7, with 8 bases aligning to TRBD1. Unmatched junction bases numbered 9, after V lost 7 bases and J lost 6 bases. This CDR3 comprises 13 residues. From germline, CDR1 is SGHRS and CDR2 YFSETQ. In DNA form, the CDR3 reads TGCGCCAGCCCCTACCGGGACAGGTCCGAGCAGTACGTC. Protein sequence: CASPYRDRSEQYV.

V gene TRBV19 combines with J gene TRBJ1-1; D is uncertain. The V end lost 8 bases, the J end lost 4 bases, and 20 bases lay between the germline ends. Germline CDR1 is LNHDA and CDR2 is SQIVND (reference sequence). The CDR3 has 15 residues. CDR3 in amino acids: CASRLFAETFTEAFF. The CDR3 nucleotides are TGTGCCAGTCGATTGTTTGCAGAGACATTCACTGAAGCTTTCTTT. The variable domain in full, with the rest retrieved from reference TRBV19 and TRBJ1-1, is DGGITQSPKYLFRKEGQNVTLSCEQNLNHDAMYWYRQDPGQGLRLIYYSQIVNDFQKGDIAEGYSVSREKKESFPLTVTSAQKNPTAFYLCASRLFAETFTEAFFGQGTRLTVV.

This clonotype occurred many times. This chain uses TRBV4-1 with TRBJ2-3; 9 bases map to TRBD2. The CDR3 length is 15 residues. Germline values: CDR1 MGHRA, CDR2 YSYEKL. After removal of 5 bases from V and 2 bases from J, the junction contained 5 bases not matched to a gene. The CDR3 bases are TGCGCCAGCAGCTCGCGGGAGGGGATCACAGATACGCAGTATTTT. Residues: CASSSREGITDTQYF.

In its sample, this clonotype was seen a few times. V gene TRBV7-8 combines with J gene TRBJ2-3; tentatively, D is TRBD1 or TRBD2 (6 bases each). Germline values: CDR1 SGHVS, CDR2 FQNEAQ. The length of the CDR3 is 16 residues. V lost 6 bases and J lost 2, with 18 bases in between. The CDR3 spells CASRRRRGDFTDTQYF. The CDR3 nucleotides read TGTGCCAGCAGGCGGCGGAGGGGGGACTTCACAGATACGCAGTATTTT.

The rearrangement links TRBV7-2 to TRBJ2-2; 9 bases map to TRBD1. J gave up 7 bases and V 8 bases, and 14 bases lay outside the gene matches. Germline-derived CDR1 and CDR2 are SGHTA and FQGNSA. This CDR3 is 16 amino acids long. The CDR3 DNA is TGTGCCAGCGGCCACCAGGGACAGGGAGGAGGCGGGGAGCTGTTTTTT. Translation: CASGHQGQGGGGELFF. The full variable domain, with the rest looked up from reference TRBV7-2 and TRBJ2-2, is GAGVSQSPSNKVTEKGKDVELRCDPISGHTALYWYRQSLGQGLEFLIYFQGNSAPDKSGLPSDRFSAERTGGSVSTLTIQRTQQEDSAVYLCASGHQGQGGGGELFFGEGSRLTVL.

This clonotype was observed a few times. The chain employs TRBV18 and TRBJ2-3; 7 bases map to TRBD2. The germline V gene encodes CDR1 KGHSH and CDR2 LQKENI. The V and J ends lost 6 bases and 3 bases, in that order; junction bases with no gene match: 6. The CDR3 length is 14 residues. CDR3 residues: CASSPGRRTDTQYF. For the CDR3, the DNA is TGTGCCAGCTCCCCCGGGAGGCGAACAGATACGCAGTATTTT. Complete variable domain (other parts from reference TRBV18 and TRBJ2-3): NAGVMQNPRHLVRRRGQEARLRCSPMKGHSHVYWYRQLPEEGLKFMVYLQKENIIDESGMPKERFSAEFPKEGPSILRIQQVVRGDSAAYFCASSPGRRTDTQYFGPGTRLTVL.

The chain couples TRBV20-1 to TRBJ2-5; TRBD1 matches at 8 bases. Trimming cost V 6 bases and J 5 bases; bases outside gene matches: 5. This CDR3 spans 12 amino acids. Germline V CDR1 and CDR2: DFQATT, SNEGSKA (reference sequence). The CDR3 nucleotides are TGCAGTGCGGAAAGACAGGGGGAGACCCAGTACTTC. This sequence encodes CSAERQGETQYF.

At least ten counts were recorded for this clonotype. V gene TRBV7-2 combines with J gene TRBJ2-7; possible D gene TRBD2, 6 bases. This CDR3 contains 15 residues. Per the germline V gene, CDR1 is SGHTA and CDR2 is FQGNSA. V shed 0 bases and J shed 0 bases, with 9 bases lying between them. The CDR3 region has the DNA TGTGCCAGCAGCTTAGCTCCGGGAGCCTCCTACGAGCAGTACGTC. Translating it yields CASSLAPGASYEQYV.